These T cell receptor beta chains were read from a single sample in a study of T-cell memory formation after mild COVID-19. MiXCR was run by TCRdb on the 5' RACE reads, yielding one entry per CDR3 protein. The sample has just over 200,000 distinct CDR3 sequences; more than 8% are singletons. Sequencing used PBMCs or a T cell subset sorted from them (not recorded which). Receptors originate from a man younger than 30 who had mild COVID-19 (a few samples of this study predate the infection). Cell type and time point are not known. The CDR3 runs from the conserved cysteine through the conserved F or W. A D gene is named only where the DNA matches it firmly. Expanded clones are given a class, and other clones once, few, many or no size at all.

v_gene	abundance	d_gene	j_gene	CDR3aa	CDR3nt
TRBV2	many	TRBD1	TRBJ1-6	CASGGQSENSPLHF	TGTGCCAGCGGGGGACAGTCTGAAAATTCACCCCTCCACTTT
TRBV7-2	NA	NA	TRBJ1-6	CASSLQNSYNSPLHF	TGTGCCAGCAGCTTACAGAATTCATATAATTCACCCCTCCACTTT
TRBV29-1	NA	TRBD1	TRBJ2-3	CSVDQGAGTDTQYF	TGCAGCGTAGACCAGGGGGCGGGCACAGATACGCAGTATTTT
TRBV12-3/TRBV12-4	NA	NA	TRBJ1-1	CASSLMSTEAFF	TGTGCCAGCAGTTTAATGAGCACTGAAGCTTTCTTT
TRBV5-4	NA	NA	TRBJ2-2	CASSLAMPTNTGELFF	TGTGCCAGCAGCTTGGCCATGCCCACAAACACCGGGGAGCTGTTTTTT
TRBV15	many	NA	TRBJ2-7	CATSRVGVYEQYF	TGTGCCACCAGCAGGGTAGGGGTCTACGAGCAGTACTTC
TRBV5-1	few	NA	TRBJ2-2	CASSTDGLLSGELFF	TGCGCCAGCAGCACCGACGGTTTGTTGTCCGGGGAGCTGTTTTTT
TRBV4-1	few	NA	TRBJ1-2	CASSQAGRNYGYTF	TGCGCCAGCAGCCAAGCCGGCAGAAACTATGGCTACACCTTC
TRBV12-5	NA	NA	TRBJ1-3	CASGSHGPDGTGNTIYF	TGTGCTAGTGGTTCGCACGGACCGGACGGGACTGGAAACACCATATATTTT
TRBV20-1	NA	NA	TRBJ2-1	CSARLWQRIHNEQFF	TGCAGTGCTAGACTATGGCAGCGGATCCACAATGAGCAGTTCTTC
TRBV30	NA	NA	TRBJ1-1	CAWSANLVTEAFF	TGTGCCTGGAGTGCAAACCTCGTAACTGAAGCTTTCTTT
TRBV2	few	TRBD1	TRBJ2-5	CASGIDRGETQYF	TGTGCCAGCGGGATCGACAGGGGGGAGACCCAGTACTTC
TRBV19	NA	TRBD1	TRBJ1-5	CASIFPGDSQPQHF	TGTGCCAGTATCTTCCCAGGGGACAGTCAGCCCCAGCATTTT
TRBV2	NA	TRBD1	TRBJ2-7	CASKGQALAYEQYF	TGTGCCAGCAAGGGACAGGCCCTTGCCTACGAGCAGTACTTC
TRBV21-1	NA	NA	TRBJ2-5	CASSTTSGGQETQYF	TGTGCCAGCAGCACCACTAGCGGGGGGCAAGAGACCCAGTACTTC
TRBV7-9	many	NA	TRBJ1-2	CASSPRGGLSDGYTF	TGTGCCAGCAGCCCCCGGGGAGGGCTCTCGGATGGCTACACCTTC
TRBV10-3	NA	NA	TRBJ2-5	CAISELQVGETQYF	TGTGCCATCAGTGAGCTGCAGGTCGGGGAGACCCAGTACTTC
TRBV25-1	few	NA	TRBJ2-5	CASSEASHRGTQYF	TGTGCCAGCAGTGAAGCATCCCATCGGGGGACCCAGTACTTC
TRBV12-3/TRBV12-4	NA	NA	TRBJ1-1	CASSGRTEAFF	TGTGCCAGCAGCGGCCGAACTGAAGCTTTCTTT
TRBV20-1	NA	NA	TRBJ1-3	CSARPDGFSGNTIYF	TGCAGTGCTAGACCGGACGGATTCTCTGGAAACACCATATATTTT
TRBV4-3	few	NA	TRBJ2-2	CASSQRGGYTGELFF	TGCGCCAGCAGCCAGAGGGGGGGGTACACCGGGGAGCTGTTTTTT
TRBV4-2	few	NA	TRBJ1-5	CASSQDGESYQPQHF	TGTGCCAGCAGCCAAGACGGGGAGAGCTATCAGCCCCAGCATTTT
TRBV7-2	NA	TRBD2	TRBJ2-5	CASSVLAGAETQYF	TGTGCCAGCAGCGTCCTAGCGGGGGCGGAGACCCAGTACTTC
TRBV6-5	many	NA	TRBJ2-3	CASRPTPGGADTQYF	TGTGCCAGCAGACCGACACCCGGGGGAGCGGATACGCAGTATTTT
TRBV4-2	few	TRBD1	TRBJ1-1	CASSQALQGLVEAFF	TGTGCCAGCAGCCAAGCCCTACAGGGGCTAGTTGAAGCTTTCTTT
TRBV12-3/TRBV12-4	NA	NA	TRBJ2-7	CASSRVGAGYEQYF	TGTGCCAGCAGTCGGGTAGGGGCGGGTTACGAGCAGTACTTC
TRBV20-1	medium-sized	TRBD2	TRBJ2-1	CSAGLAGGPNEQFF	TGCAGTGCCGGACTAGCGGGGGGGCCAAATGAGCAGTTCTTC
TRBV5-1	NA	NA	TRBJ2-7	CASSPGSDPAYEQYF	TGCGCCAGCAGCCCAGGGTCGGACCCAGCCTACGAGCAGTACTTC
TRBV4-2	few	NA	TRBJ1-1	CASSHDRLSEAFF	TGTGCCAGCAGCCATGACAGGCTCTCTGAAGCTTTCTTT
TRBV29-1	NA	NA	TRBJ1-2	CSVEDRAWGYTF	TGCAGCGTTGAAGACCGGGCCTGGGGCTACACCTTC
TRBV10-3	NA	TRBD1	TRBJ1-4	CAISELQGAEKLFF	TGTGCCATCAGTGAGTTACAGGGGGCTGAAAAACTGTTTTTT
TRBV5-1	NA	TRBD2	TRBJ2-3	CASSLASGGADTQYF	TGCGCCAGCAGCTTGGCCAGCGGGGGGGCAGATACGCAGTATTTT
TRBV7-3	few	NA	TRBJ2-1	CASSFQGGYNEQFF	TGTGCCAGCAGCTTCCAGGGCGGCTACAATGAGCAGTTCTTC
TRBV7-2	NA	TRBD2	TRBJ2-1	CASRRGGIDEQFF	TGTGCCAGCAGGCGGGGGGGCATCGATGAGCAGTTCTTC
TRBV4-3	few	NA	TRBJ2-3	CASSQDNPFGSTDTQYF	TGCGCCAGCAGCCAAGATAACCCCTTCGGGAGCACAGATACGCAGTATTTT
TRBV20-1	NA	NA	TRBJ2-1	CSASARTYNEQFF	TGCAGTGCTAGTGCTCGGACGTACAATGAGCAGTTCTTC
TRBV20-1	NA	TRBD2	TRBJ2-1	CSARRLASGNEQFF	TGCAGTGCTAGGAGGTTGGCTAGCGGGAATGAGCAGTTCTTC
TRBV7-2	NA	TRBD2	TRBJ2-5	CASSSFASGGETQYF	TGTGCCAGCAGCTCCTTTGCTAGCGGGGGGGAGACCCAGTACTTC
TRBV5-1	few	NA	TRBJ1-2	CASSPRDTNPSYGYTF	TGCGCCAGCAGCCCCCGGGACACTAATCCGTCCTATGGCTACACCTTC
TRBV28	few	NA	TRBJ2-5	CASRKGGQETQYF	TGTGCCAGCAGGAAGGGGGGCCAAGAGACCCAGTACTTC
TRBV7-2	many	NA	TRBJ1-1	CASSGTFLNTEAFF	TGTGCCAGCAGCGGGACCTTCCTGAACACTGAAGCTTTCTTT
TRBV24-1	NA	NA	TRBJ1-1	CATSDTGTSEAFF	TGTGCCACCAGTGATACAGGTACGTCTGAAGCTTTCTTT
TRBV3-1	few	NA	TRBJ2-5	CASSLDGRRKTQYF	TGTGCCAGCAGCCTCGACGGACGGCGAAAGACCCAGTACTTC
TRBV4-3	few	TRBD1	TRBJ1-1	CASSHYRGGTEAFF	TGCGCCAGCAGCCATTACAGGGGCGGGACTGAAGCTTTCTTT
TRBV28	few	TRBD1	TRBJ1-5	CASAGTGNQPQHF	TGTGCCAGCGCGGGGACAGGCAATCAGCCCCAGCATTTT
TRBV6-5	many	NA	TRBJ2-5	CASSKGPPKETQYF	TGTGCCAGCAGCAAGGGACCCCCTAAAGAGACCCAGTACTTC
TRBV7-6	NA	NA	TRBJ1-5	CASSLGQDNQPQHF	TGTGCCAGCAGCTTAGGACAGGACAATCAGCCCCAGCATTTT
TRBV5-1	many	TRBD2	TRBJ2-3	CASSLGVSGEADTQYF	TGCGCCAGCAGCTTGGGAGTTAGCGGGGAGGCCGATACGCAGTATTTT
TRBV5-1	few	TRBD1	TRBJ2-2	CASSFTGGNGELFF	TGCGCCAGCAGCTTCACAGGGGGCAACGGGGAGCTGTTTTTT
TRBV7-2	many	TRBD2	TRBJ2-7	CASSLVGTSGAHEQYF	TGTGCCAGCAGCTTAGTTGGGACTAGCGGGGCTCACGAGCAGTACTTC
TRBV12-3/TRBV12-4	few	TRBD1	TRBJ1-2	CASSQTGTNYGYTF	TGTGCCAGCAGCCAGACAGGGACTAACTATGGCTACACCTTC
TRBV18	few	NA	TRBJ1-5	CASSPDETVQPQHF	TGTGCCAGCTCGCCCGATGAAACAGTTCAGCCCCAGCATTTT
TRBV5-1	NA	NA	TRBJ1-3	CASSLEWGPGNTIYF	TGCGCCAGCAGCTTGGAGTGGGGACCCGGAAACACCATATATTTT
TRBV5-1	NA	NA	TRBJ2-6	CASSYLEGEPGANVLTF	TGCGCCAGCAGCTACCTCGAGGGGGAGCCTGGGGCCAACGTCCTGACTTTC
TRBV20-1	few	TRBD2	TRBJ2-5	CSARDTLAGETQYF	TGCAGTGCTAGAGATACTCTAGCGGGAGAGACCCAGTACTTC
TRBV2	few	NA	TRBJ1-2	CASSGQEPYGYTF	TGTGCCAGCAGTGGCCAGGAGCCCTATGGCTACACCTTC
TRBV2	few	NA	TRBJ2-5	CASRQTEIQETQYF	TGTGCCAGCAGGCAGACAGAAATCCAAGAGACCCAGTACTTC